The 28 T cell receptor beta chains below all came from one sample that was sequenced in a study of T cell repertoires in cytomegalovirus infection. A single record per CDR3 protein comes from TCRdb applying MiXCR to the reads. The sample lists about 360,000 distinct CDR3 sequences; around 18% were seen once. The sequencing sample was made of PBMCs. The receptors were sampled from a human donor in good health (CMV status not recorded). Some clones in this sample may be carry-over from other donors' samples.

This clonotype was counted between two and nine times. This chain joins TRBV11-1 and TRBJ2-1; D might be TRBD1 (5 bases). There are 15 residues in the CDR3. The germline V and J ends were trimmed by 3 bases and 0 bases, with 9 bases remaining between them. CDR1 and CDR2 (germline): SGHAT, FQDESV (reference sequence). DNA of the CDR3: TGTGCCAGCAGCTTTACAGGCGGCTCCTACAATGAGCAGTTCTTC. Protein product: CASSFTGGSYNEQFF.

The chain has TRBV4-1 and TRBJ2-1, with TRBD2 matching over 8 bases. The germline V gene has CDR1 MGHRA and CDR2 YSYEKL. The length of the CDR3 is 16 residues. Unmatched junction bases numbered 11, after V lost 0 bases and J lost 10 bases. The CDR3 DNA follows: TGCGCCAGCAGCCAAGAGATGGCGGGAGGCCCCCGGGAGCAGTTCTTC. The encoded protein is CASSQEMAGGPREQFF.

The rearrangement uses TRBV7-2 and TRBJ1-2; D gene unclear. The germline V gene has CDR1 SGHTA and CDR2 FQGNSA. Trimming shortened V by 1 base and J by 4 bases, and 13 bases separated the two germline ends. The CDR3 extends over 15 amino acids. Written as DNA, the CDR3 is TGTGCCAGCAGCTTAGGATTGGTTATCCCCTATGGCTACACCTTC. Translated: CASSLGLVIPYGYTF.

V and J are TRBV20-1 and TRBJ1-4, with TRBD1 identical over 10 bases. CDR1 and CDR2 (germline): DFQATT, SNEGSKA (reference sequence). The CDR3 is 14 amino acids. V shed 6 bases and J 5 bases; nucleotides not matched to a gene: 6. The CDR3 loop is CSANPGQGNEKLFF. CDR3 sequence (DNA): TGCAGTGCGAACCCGGGACAGGGGAATGAAAAACTGTTTTTT.

This clonotype was recorded many times. The chain carries TRBV7-2 and TRBJ2-6, with D possibly matching TRBD2 (5 bases). Germline-derived CDR1 and CDR2 are SGHTA and FQGNSA. Deletions cut 2 bases from V and 2 bases from J, with 10 bases between. The CDR3 runs to 16 residues. CDR3 nucleotide sequence: TGTGCCAGCAGCTTACCCAAGGGAGCTGGGGCCAACGTCCTGACTTTC. This translates into CASSLPKGAGANVLTF.

The chain combines TRBV10-2 with TRBJ2-5; 9 nucleotides line up with TRBD2. The trim removed 4 bases at V and 5 bases at J, leaving 2 bases unmatched. CDR1 is WSHSY and CDR2 is SAAADI in the germline V gene. The CDR3 has 13 residues. CDR3 sequence reads: CASSGTSAETQYF. The DNA of the CDR3 is TGCGCCAGCAGTGGGACTAGCGCGGAGACCCAGTACTTC.

This clonotype was seen ten or more times. V and J are TRBV5-6 and TRBJ1-1, with 8 bases fitting TRBD1. This CDR3 has 13 residues. Germline V gene lookup returns CDR1 SGHDT and CDR2 YYEEEE. The junction had 8 bases not matched to a gene; V was cut back by 3 bases and J by 10 bases. The CDR3 sequence is CASSSTGVEIAFF. Here the CDR3 DNA reads TGTGCCAGCAGCTCGACAGGGGTGGAGATAGCTTTCTTT.

The chain has TRBV29-1 and TRBJ2-3; no firm D call. The CDR3 length is 15 residues. The V end lost 6 bases, the J end lost 0 bases, and 16 bases lay between the germline ends. From germline, CDR1 is SQVTM and CDR2 ANQGSEA. The CDR3 here is CSVALVAPSTDTQYF. The CDR3 coding sequence is TGCAGCGTGGCCCTGGTTGCCCCTAGCACAGATACGCAGTATTTT.

This clonotype was counted a few times. The genes are TRBV4-1 and TRBJ1-4, with TRBD1 identical over 7 bases. Trimming removed 5 bases from V and 2 bases from J; junction bases left unmatched: 8. From germline, CDR1 is MGHRA and CDR2 YSYEKL. The CDR3 extends over 16 amino acids. CDR3 loop: CASSGDSRSTNEKLFF. CDR3 DNA sequence: TGCGCCAGCAGCGGGGACAGCCGATCGACTAATGAAAAACTGTTTTTT.

The J gene is TRBJ2-2, the V gene TRBV27, with 15 bases that match TRBD2. The CDR3 loop spans 17 amino acids. V gave up 5 bases and J gave up 4 bases; unmatched junction bases: 5. Germline CDR1 is MNHEY and CDR2 is SMNVEV (reference sequence). The CDR3 here is CASSILGLAGGTGELFF. The DNA for the CDR3 is TGTGCCAGCAGTATACTGGGACTAGCGGGAGGCACCGGGGAGCTGTTTTTT.

In this sample, this clonotype turned up many times. The chain has TRBV7-9 and TRBJ1-1; D gene uncertain. The CDR3 has 11 residues. The germline V gene encodes CDR1 SEHNR and CDR2 FQNEAQ (reference sequence). Trimming took 2 bases from V and 5 from J, leaving 3 bases between them. CDR3 sequence reads: CASSLMTEAFF. In DNA form, the CDR3 reads TGTGCCAGCAGCTTAATGACTGAAGCTTTCTTT.

The genes are TRBV18 and TRBJ2-7, with D unclear. Deletions cut 0 bases from V and 5 bases from J, with 8 bases between. Per germline, CDR1 KGHSH and CDR2 LQKENI. There are 13 residues in the CDR3. This CDR3 is CASSPPSSHEQYF. CDR3 DNA sequence: TGTGCCAGCTCACCACCGAGTTCCCACGAGCAGTACTTC.

This clonotype was detected ten times or more. This rearrangement joins TRBV12-3 or TRBV12-4 to TRBJ2-1; 11 bases are a match to TRBD2. V trimming: 4 bases; J trimming: 5 bases; junction bases outside the gene matches: 7. The CDR3 spans 16 residues. CDR3 sequence reads: CASSYSGTSGNNEQFF. CDR3 nucleotide sequence: TGTGCCAGCAGTTACTCCGGGACTAGCGGAAACAATGAGCAGTTCTTC.

The genes are TRBV20-1 and TRBJ2-4; no firm D call. CDR3 length: 15 amino acids. Trimming cost V 5 bases and J 0 bases, with 14 bases left between them. Germline V gene data show CDR1 as DFQATT and CDR2 as SNEGSKA (reference sequence). The CDR3 nucleotides read TGCAGTGCTCATCCCGTCCTACTAGCCAAAAACATTCAGTACTTC. Translation gives CSAHPVLLAKNIQYF.

This clonotype was detected a few times. This chain joins TRBV2 and TRBJ1-1, with TRBD1 matching 8 bases. V lost 5 bases to trimming and J lost 0 bases; unmatched junction nucleotides: 8. Germline V gene lookup returns CDR1 SNHLY and CDR2 FYNNEI. The CDR3 has 16 residues. The CDR3 DNA reads TGTGCCAGCAGTCCTGACAGGGGCCGGATGAACACTGAAGCTTTCTTT. Translating it yields CASSPDRGRMNTEAFF.

The rearrangement uses TRBV3-1 and TRBJ1-1; D is unclear. V was clipped by 0 bases and J by 3 bases, with 8 bases between them. The germline gives CDR1 LGHDT, CDR2 YNNKEL (reference sequence). This CDR3 has 14 residues. The CDR3 region has the DNA TGTGCCAGCAGCCAAGAAGGACGGTACACTGAAGCTTTCTTT. Amino acid sequence: CASSQEGRYTEAFF.

This clonotype turned up a few times. CDR3 nucleotides: TGTGCCAGCAGTTTTAGCGGGGGCGTCTCCTACGAGCAGTACTTC. Translating gives CASSFSGGVSYEQYF. V and J are TRBV12-3 or TRBV12-4 and TRBJ2-7; TRBD2 aligns across 9 bases. CDR3 length: 15 residues. Trimming removed 3 bases from V and 0 bases from J; junction bases left unmatched: 3.

This chain links TRBV20-1 with TRBJ2-2, with 10 bases lining up with TRBD2. This CDR3 spans 16 amino acids. The germline V gene encodes CDR1 DFQATT and CDR2 SNEGSKA (reference sequence). The V segment lost 1 base and the J segment 6 bases; nucleotides outside the gene matches: 8. As DNA, the CDR3 is TGCAGTGCTAGAGGGGCCTCTAGCGGGAGTCCCGGGGAGCTGTTTTTT. It translates to CSARGASSGSPGELFF.

V is TRBV5-4 and J is TRBJ2-3; D possibly corresponds to TRBD2 (6 bases). V lost 9 bases and J 2 bases, leaving 25 bases between the germline ends. Germline lookup yields CDR1 SGHNT and CDR2 YYREEE (reference sequence). This CDR3 region has 17 residues. CDR3 sequence reads: CATLRTTGGRFTDTQYF. The CDR3 region has the DNA TGTGCCACCCTCCGTACCACCGGGGGTAGATTCACAGATACGCAGTATTTT.

On this clonotype: An end of the junction does not agree with germline; a read error may underlie this. The chain links TRBV5-6 to TRBJ2-3; TRBD2 might be the D (7 bases). Looked up from germline, CDR1 is SGHDT and CDR2 is YYEEEE. There are 15 residues in the CDR3. CDR3 protein: CASSLAWGPSPRGDF. The CDR3, as DNA: TGTGCCAGCAGCCTGGCTTGGGGGCCTTCTCCCCGGGGGGATTTT.

This clonotype was detected only a few times. This sequence joins TRBV2 and TRBJ2-3; TRBD1 agrees at 9 bases. The trim removed 2 bases at V and 7 bases at J, leaving 10 bases unmatched. Germline CDR1 SNHLY, CDR2 FYNNEI. The CDR3 extends over 16 amino acids. The CDR3 loop reads CASSEPGTGRANTQYF. The CDR3 nucleotides read TGTGCCAGCAGTGAACCCGGGACAGGGAGGGCCAATACGCAGTATTTT.

This clonotype was observed at least ten times. V is TRBV12-3 or TRBV12-4 and J is TRBJ1-5, with D tentatively TRBD1 (5 bases). V was shortened by 3 bases and J by 6 bases, with 12 bases between the two germline ends. CDR3 length: 14 amino acids. CDR3 DNA: TGTGCCAGCAGTTTTGGGCAGGGTAGTCAGCCCCAGCATTTT. The encoded protein is CASSFGQGSQPQHF.

The rearrangement joins TRBV2 to TRBJ1-4, with D hard to call. Germline values: CDR1 SNHLY, CDR2 FYNNEI. The V end lost 4 bases, the J end lost 7 bases, and 10 bases lay between the germline ends. The CDR3 has 13 amino acids. In DNA form, the CDR3 reads TGTGCCAGCAGTGTCCAGCGAGGTGAAAAACTGTTTTTT. Protein: CASSVQRGEKLFF.

This clonotype has a count of ten or more. This chain links TRBV6-1 with TRBJ1-1; D might be TRBD1 (5 bases). The CDR3 length is 14 residues. V was shortened by 5 bases and J by 0 bases, with 10 bases between the two germline ends. Germline loops: CDR1 MNHNS, CDR2 SASEGT. DNA of the CDR3: TGTGCCAGCAGTAGGGGCGTCATGAACACTGAAGCTTTCTTT. Protein sequence: CASSRGVMNTEAFF.

The chain has TRBV5-1 and TRBJ2-1; maybe TRBD2 (5 bases). Trimming removed 0 bases at V and 9 bases at J, with 13 bases between. The CDR3 is 14 amino acids. Germline V gene lookup returns CDR1 SGHRS and CDR2 YFSETQ. The CDR3: CASSLDRAGGEQFF. The CDR3 region has the DNA TGCGCCAGCAGCTTGGATCGGGCGGGCGGTGAGCAGTTCTTC. Filled out from reference TRBV5-1 and TRBJ2-1, the complete variable domain reads KAGVTQTPRYLIKTRGQQVTLSCSPISGHRSVSWYQQTPGQGLQFLFEYFSETQRNKGNFPGRFSGRQFSNSRSEMNVSTLELGDSALYLCASSLDRAGGEQFFGPGTRLTVL.

This clonotype was observed at least ten times. In DNA, the CDR3 is TGTGCCAGCAGCGTCCTACCCTACAATGAGCAGTTCTTC. This sequence encodes CASSVLPYNEQFF. The chain carries TRBV7-2 and TRBJ2-1; D is unclear. CDR3 size: 13 residues. Germline V CDR1 and CDR2: SGHTA, FQGNSA. V dropped 5 bases and J dropped 2 bases, with 7 bases sitting between them.

This clonotype has just a few counts. V gene TRBV4-2 combines with J gene TRBJ2-3; 11 positions match TRBD2. Unmatched junction bases numbered 7, after V lost 3 bases and J lost 2 bases. This CDR3 contains 17 residues. Germline V gene lookup returns CDR1 LGHNA and CDR2 YNFKEQ. The CDR3 is CASSQSPSGGPTDTQYF. The CDR3 DNA sequence: TGTGCCAGCAGCCAGAGCCCTAGCGGGGGGCCCACAGATACGCAGTATTTT.

The chain combines TRBV12-3 or TRBV12-4 with TRBJ1-5; weak D call: TRBD1 (6 bases). V was trimmed by 5 bases and J by 3 bases, leaving 11 bases between them. The CDR3 totals 14 residues. The CDR3 region is CASSAQGPNQPQHF. DNA of the CDR3: TGTGCCAGCAGTGCACAGGGTCCCAATCAGCCCCAGCATTTT.